This T cell receptor beta chain was profiled in a study of control samples from healthy donors and cancer patients. The protocol was immunoSEQ multiplex PCR, while the TCRdb copy is restricted to in-frame clones and leaves out a portion. The data hold about 160,000 clones, with approximately 90% observed a single time. CDR1 and CDR2 from the germline V gene are SGHAT and FQDESV (reference sequence). The V segment lost 0 bases and the J segment 12 bases; nucleotides outside the gene matches: 2. The CDR3 is 15 amino acids. The sample consisted of blood. This TCR was sampled from a man in his thirties or forties in good health. The chain uses TRBV11-1 and TRBJ2-1, with 16 bases that match TRBD2. For the CDR3, the DNA is TGTGCCAGCAGCTTAGCCGGGACTAGCGGGAGGGTGCAGTTCTTC. Its translation: CASSLAGTSGRVQFF.